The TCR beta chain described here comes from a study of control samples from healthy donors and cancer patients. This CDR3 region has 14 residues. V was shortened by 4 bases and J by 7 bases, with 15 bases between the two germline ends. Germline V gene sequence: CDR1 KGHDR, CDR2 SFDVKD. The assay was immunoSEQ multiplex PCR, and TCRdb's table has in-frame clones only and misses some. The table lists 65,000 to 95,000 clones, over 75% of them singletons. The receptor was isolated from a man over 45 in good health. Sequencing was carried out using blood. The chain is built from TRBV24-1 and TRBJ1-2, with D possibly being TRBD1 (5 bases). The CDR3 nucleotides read TGTGCCACCAGTGACTATCGAGAGGGGTCTGGCTACACCTTC. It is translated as CATSDYREGSGYTF.